Presented here are 22 T cell receptor beta chains from one specimen sequenced in a study of blood T cell repertoires in COVID-19 (dated by TCRdb to the early 2020s). The method was the immunoSEQ multiplex PCR assay. TCRdb holds this immuneACCESS table with in-frame rearrangements only. Some clones are missing; in checked studies, unresolved V genes explain under half, and the rest has no known cause. The sample profile shows more than 200,000 clones; 88% of them were found once. The top ten constitute about 0.65% of the sample. Source material: peripheral blood. These TCRs come from a human donor in a cohort sampled during active COVID-19.

This rearrangement joins TRBV6-2 or TRBV6-3 to TRBJ1-2, with D possibly being TRBD1 (6 bases). The germline gives CDR1 MNHEY, CDR2 SVGEGT. The CDR3 runs to 14 residues. Between the trimmed V and J ends, which lost 2 bases and 5 bases, there was a span of 12 bases. The CDR3 protein is CASSYGRGYYGYTF. CDR3 DNA sequence: TGTGCCAGCAGTTACGGCAGGGGTTATTATGGCTACACCTTC.

The rearrangement joins TRBV21-1 to TRBJ2-7; the table names TRBD2, a call not compared with the DNA. TRBV21-1 is a pseudogene locus. The CDR3 has 13 residues. CDR3 in amino acids: CASSCHKPGEQYF. The CDR3 nucleotides are TGTGCCAGCAGTTGTCATAAACCGGGAGAGCAGTACTTC.

V and J are TRBV5-8 and TRBJ2-7, with 7 bases aligning to TRBD2. V gave up 7 bases and J gave up 3 bases; unmatched junction bases: 13. The CDR3 is made up of 15 amino acids. From germline, CDR1 is SGHTS and CDR2 YDEGEE. For the CDR3, the DNA is TGTGCCAGCGGGGAGGGATTTCTGACGAACTACGAGCAGTACTTC. Its protein product is CASGEGFLTNYEQYF. The full variable domain, rest sourced from reference TRBV5-8 and TRBJ2-7, is EAGVTQSPTHLIKTRGQQATLRCSPISGHTSVYWYQQALGLGLQFLLWYDEGEERNRGNFPPRFSGRQFPNYSSELNVNALELEDSALYLCASGEGFLTNYEQYFGPGTRLTVT.

The V gene is TRBV30, the J gene TRBJ1-5, with a possible D match to TRBD1 (5 bases). Germline CDR1 is GTSNPN and CDR2 is SVGIG (reference sequence). Trimming took 0 bases from V and 4 from J, leaving 16 bases between them. The CDR3 is 16 amino acids. Here the CDR3 reads CAWSVHPGGKNQPQHF. CDR3 in DNA: TGTGCCTGGAGTGTCCACCCGGGGGGGAAGAATCAGCCCCAGCATTTT. Based on the CDR3 plus reference TRBV30 and TRBJ1-5, the full variable domain is SQTIHQWPATLVQPVGSPLSLECTVEGTSNPNLYWYRQAAGRGLQLLFYSVGIGQISSEVPQNLSASRPQDRQFILSSKKLLLSDSGFYLCAWSVHPGGKNQPQHFGDGTRLSIL.

The chain has TRBV4-3 and TRBJ1-2, with no clear D. Per the germline V gene, CDR1 is LGHNA and CDR2 is YSLEER. With 3 bases removed from V and 5 bases from J, the gap between germline ends came to 19 bases. CDR3 length equals 16 residues. The CDR3 is CASSHLTAGTNYGYTF. CDR3 coding DNA: TGCGCCAGCAGCCACCTAACAGCCGGAACCAATTATGGCTACACCTTC.

V is TRBV5-1 and J is TRBJ2-7; 10 bases map to TRBD2. The J segment lost 3 bases and the V segment lost 5 bases, leaving 8 bases of the junction unmatched. Germline V CDR1 and CDR2: SGHRS, YFSETQ. This CDR3 has 15 amino acids. This CDR3 is CASSELAGKVYEQYF. The CDR3 bases are TGCGCCAGCAGTGAACTAGCGGGGAAAGTCTACGAGCAGTACTTC.

The rearrangement uses TRBV21-1 and TRBJ2-7; the table assigns TRBD2, which was not confirmed against the DNA. TRBV21-1 is termed a pseudogene. The CDR3 is made up of 13 amino acids. In nucleotides, the CDR3 is TGTGCCAGCACCAATAGACTGAATGGCGAGCAGTACTTC. Translation gives CASTNRLNGEQYF.

The chain joins TRBV5-1 to TRBJ2-1; 7 bases map to TRBD1. The CDR3 consists of 16 residues. Germline CDR1 reads SGHRS; CDR2 reads YFSETQ. The V segment lost 4 bases and the J segment 5 bases; nucleotides outside the gene matches: 12. As DNA, the CDR3 is TGCGCCAGCAGCCCCAAGGACAGGACGGGACACAATGAGCAGTTCTTC. It translates to CASSPKDRTGHNEQFF.

This clone was found once. The V and J genes are TRBV21-1 and TRBJ2-7; the table names TRBD1, a call not compared with the DNA. TRBV21-1 is a pseudogene. This CDR3 is built from 16 residues. The CDR3 loop is CASSNRGLRSSYEQYF. The DNA of the CDR3 is TGTGCCAGCAGCAACAGGGGGTTGCGGAGCTCCTACGAGCAGTACTTC.

The J gene is TRBJ2-2, the V gene TRBV6-5; the match to TRBD1 covers 9 bases. After removal of 4 bases from V and 1 base from J, the junction contained 4 bases not matched to a gene. This CDR3 is built from 16 residues. Germline V gene sequence: CDR1 MNHEY, CDR2 SVGAGI. The DNA for the CDR3 is TGTGCCAGCAGTTTCCCGGACAGGGGGAACACCGGGGAGCTGTTTTTT. Translated, it gives CASSFPDRGNTGELFF.

The genes are TRBV6-5 and TRBJ2-1; D is unclear. CDR1 is MNHEY and CDR2 is SVGAGI in the germline V gene. V lost 2 bases, J lost 7 bases, and 6 bases lay in between. The CDR3 contains 12 residues. CDR3 nucleotide sequence: TGTGCCAGCAGTTACGTCGAGAATGAGCAGTTCTTC. This encodes CASSYVENEQFF.

This sequence joins TRBV3-1 (or the pseudogene TRBV3-2) and TRBJ2-7, with TRBD2 matching over 12 bases. This CDR3 region has 18 residues. Losses at the gene ends were 4 bases for V and 6 bases for J; bases not matched to a gene: 16. Per the germline V gene, CDR1 is LGHDT and CDR2 is YNNKEL (reference sequence). CDR3 coding DNA: TGTGCCAGCAGCCTTCTAGCGGGGGGGCCCGGAATCGCTAGCGAGCAGTACTTC. Translated, it gives CASSLLAGGPGIASEQYF.

The rearrangement links TRBV7-9 to TRBJ2-1; a weak D match, TRBD1 (5 bases). This CDR3 is built from 14 residues. With 7 bases removed from V and 2 bases from J, the gap between germline ends came to 12 bases. CDR1 is SEHNR, CDR2 FQNEAQ, per germline (reference sequence). This CDR3 is CASTATVTYNEQFF. The CDR3 region has the DNA TGTGCCAGCACCGCGACAGTTACCTACAATGAGCAGTTCTTC.

This rearrangement joins TRBV27 to TRBJ1-1, with unresolved D. Germline assignment: CDR1 MNHEY and CDR2 SMNVEV (reference sequence). Between the trimmed V and J ends, which lost 4 bases and 7 bases, there was a span of 13 bases. CDR3 size: 13 residues. The CDR3: CASSSQNWVEAFF. The CDR3 nucleotides are TGTGCCAGCAGTTCACAGAACTGGGTTGAAGCTTTCTTT.

This clone was observed once. The chain combines TRBV6-5 with TRBJ1-5; TRBD1 matches at 9 bases. V shed 6 bases and J 6 bases; nucleotides not matched to a gene: 6. CDR3 length equals 14 residues. In germline, CDR1 is MNHEY, CDR2 SVGAGI. CDR3 loop: CASRSTGGSQPQHF. In DNA, the CDR3 is TGTGCCAGCAGGTCCACAGGGGGCAGTCAGCCCCAGCATTTT.

The rearrangement links TRBV19 to TRBJ1-5; TRBD1 is a possible D gene (6 bases). CDR3 size: 14 residues. Trimming removed 3 bases from V and 3 bases from J, with 9 bases in between. Germline values: CDR1 LNHDA, CDR2 SQIVND (reference sequence). The DNA for the CDR3 is TGTGCCAGTAGTATCCGGGACAACAATCAGCCCCAGCATTTT. Translation: CASSIRDNNQPQHF.

The chain joins TRBV27 to TRBJ1-1, with 9 nucleotides matching TRBD1. CDR1 is MNHEY, CDR2 SMNVEV, per germline (reference sequence). The V and J ends lost 1 base and 4 bases, in that order; junction bases with no gene match: 19. This CDR3 is built from 20 residues. The CDR3 region has the DNA TGTGCCAGCAGTTTATACTCGACAGGGGGATTAAGGCTTGGTGTCACTGAAGCTTTCTTT. It yields the protein CASSLYSTGGLRLGVTEAFF.

This clone was observed once. The J gene is TRBJ1-6, the V gene TRBV3-1 (or the pseudogene TRBV3-2), with D possibly matching TRBD1 (6 bases). Trimming pared 4 bases from V and 2 bases from J, leaving 12 bases between. The CDR3 is made up of 16 amino acids. Per germline, CDR1 LGHDT and CDR2 YNNKEL (reference sequence). In DNA, the CDR3 is TGTGCCAGCAGCCTACAGGGTAACGCCTATAATTCACCCCTCCACTTT. The encoded protein is CASSLQGNAYNSPLHF.

V usage is TRBV11-2 and J usage is TRBJ1-6, with D uncertain. V was clipped by 5 bases and J by 5 bases, with 19 bases between them. CDR1 and CDR2 from the germline V gene are SGHAT and FQNNGV. The CDR3 sequence is 17 residues long. CDR3 in DNA: TGTGCCAGCAGCCCCCTCGGTCTGGCAGGCCATAATTCACCCCTCCACTTT. Translation gives CASSPLGLAGHNSPLHF.

The genes are TRBV6-5 and TRBJ2-1; 7 bases agree with TRBD2. Looked up from germline, CDR1 is MNHEY and CDR2 is SVGAGI. J gave up 4 bases and V 6 bases, and 9 bases lay outside the gene matches. The CDR3 consists of 15 residues. CDR3 sequence (DNA): TGTGCCAGCAGCAGAGCGGGGCTCCTGTACAATGAGCAGTTCTTC. Its protein is CASSRAGLLYNEQFF.

The chain couples TRBV7-6 to TRBJ1-2; D remains unclear. Per the germline V gene, CDR1 is SGHVS and CDR2 is FNYEAQ. The CDR3 has 13 amino acids. Deletions cut 7 bases from V and 6 bases from J, with 15 bases between. In nucleotides, the CDR3 is TGTGCCAGCACCAACCCGACACAACATGGCTACACCTTC. Protein: CASTNPTQHGYTF. Drawing the rest from reference TRBV7-6 and TRBJ1-2, the complete variable domain is GAGVSQSPRYKVTKRGQDVALRCDPISGHVSLYWYRQALGQGPEFLTYFNYEAQQDKSGLPNDRFSAERPEGSISTLTIQRTEQRDSAMYRCASTNPTQHGYTFGSGTRLTVV.

V is TRBV5-6 and J is TRBJ2-3, with D maybe TRBD2 (6 bases). V gave up 4 bases and J gave up 6 bases, with 9 bases separating them. This CDR3 is 12 amino acids long. The germline CDR1 and CDR2 sequences are SGHDT and YYEEEE. The CDR3: CASSAGGDTQYF. The CDR3 DNA follows: TGTGCCAGCAGCGCTGGGGGGGATACGCAGTATTTT.